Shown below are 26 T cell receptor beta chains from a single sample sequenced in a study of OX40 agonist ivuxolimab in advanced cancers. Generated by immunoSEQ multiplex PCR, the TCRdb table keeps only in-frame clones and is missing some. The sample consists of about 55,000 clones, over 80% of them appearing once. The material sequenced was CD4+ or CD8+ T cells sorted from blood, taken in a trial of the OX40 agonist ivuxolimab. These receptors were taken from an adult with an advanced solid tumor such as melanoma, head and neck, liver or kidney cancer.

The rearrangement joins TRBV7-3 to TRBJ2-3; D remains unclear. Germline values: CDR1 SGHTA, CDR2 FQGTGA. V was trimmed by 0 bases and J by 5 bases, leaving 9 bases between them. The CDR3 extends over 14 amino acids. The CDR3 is CASSLTGGRDTQYF. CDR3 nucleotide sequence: TGTGCCAGCAGCTTAACGGGCGGCCGAGATACGCAGTATTTT.

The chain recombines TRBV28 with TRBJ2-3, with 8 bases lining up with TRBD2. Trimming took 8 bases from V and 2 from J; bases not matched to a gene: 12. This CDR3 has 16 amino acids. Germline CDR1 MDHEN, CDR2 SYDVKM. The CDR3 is CASALFSGGNTDTQYF. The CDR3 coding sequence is TGTGCCAGCGCCCTGTTCAGCGGGGGTAACACAGATACGCAGTATTTT.

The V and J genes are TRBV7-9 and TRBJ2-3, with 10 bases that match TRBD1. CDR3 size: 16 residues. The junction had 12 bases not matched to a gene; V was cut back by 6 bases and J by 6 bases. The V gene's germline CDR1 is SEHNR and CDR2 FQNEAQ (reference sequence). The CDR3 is CASSRSGQGGTDTQYF. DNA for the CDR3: TGTGCCAGCAGTCGGAGCGGACAGGGGGGAACGGATACGCAGTATTTT. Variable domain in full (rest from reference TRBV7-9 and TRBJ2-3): DTGVSQNPRHKITKRGQNVTFRCDPISEHNRLYWYRQTLGQGPEFLTYFQNEAQLEKSRLLSDRFSAERPKGSFSTLEIQRTEQGDSAMYLCASSRSGQGGTDTQYFGPGTRLTVL.

CDR3 amino acids: CSVATQRWETQYF. The CDR3 nucleotides read TGCAGCGTTGCCACACAACGGTGGGAGACCCAGTACTTC. The rearrangement joins TRBV29-1 to TRBJ2-5; no definite D call. Germline assignment: CDR1 SQVTM and CDR2 ANQGSEA. The CDR3 runs to 13 residues. V was clipped by 4 bases and J by 5 bases, with 14 bases between them.

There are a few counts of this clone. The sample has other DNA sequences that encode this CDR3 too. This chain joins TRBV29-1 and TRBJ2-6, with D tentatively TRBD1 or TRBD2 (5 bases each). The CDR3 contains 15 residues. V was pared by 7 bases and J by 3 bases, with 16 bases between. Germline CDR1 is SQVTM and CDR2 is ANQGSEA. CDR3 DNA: TGCAGCGCCCGAGGGCGTGGGGGTGGGGCCAACGTCCTGACTTTC. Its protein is CSARGRGGGANVLTF.

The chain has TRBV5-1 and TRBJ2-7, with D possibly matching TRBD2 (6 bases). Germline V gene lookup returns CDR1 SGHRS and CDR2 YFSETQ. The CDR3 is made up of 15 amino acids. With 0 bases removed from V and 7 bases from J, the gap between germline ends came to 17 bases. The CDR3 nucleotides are TGCGCCAGCAGCTTGGGGGGAGGTCCGTTCGGGGAGCAGTACTTC. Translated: CASSLGGGPFGEQYF.

This chain's CDR3 is CASSLGAWSNEQFF. The DNA for the CDR3 is TGTGCCAGCAGCTTAGGTGCTTGGAGCAATGAGCAGTTCTTC. The chain has TRBV7-9 and TRBJ2-1; D gene uncertain. The CDR3 is made up of 14 amino acids. The germline gives CDR1 SEHNR, CDR2 FQNEAQ (reference sequence). Trimming took 1 base from V and 6 from J, leaving 10 bases between them.

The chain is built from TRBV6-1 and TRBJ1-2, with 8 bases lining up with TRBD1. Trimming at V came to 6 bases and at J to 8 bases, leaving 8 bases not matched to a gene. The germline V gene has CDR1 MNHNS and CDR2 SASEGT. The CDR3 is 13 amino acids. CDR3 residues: CASSRGQGEGYTF. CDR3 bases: TGTGCCAGCAGCAGAGGACAGGGTGAGGGCTACACCTTC.

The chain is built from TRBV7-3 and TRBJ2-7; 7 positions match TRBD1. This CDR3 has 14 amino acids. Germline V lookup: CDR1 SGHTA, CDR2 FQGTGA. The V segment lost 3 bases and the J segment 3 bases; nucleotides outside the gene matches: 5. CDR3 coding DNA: TGTGCCAGCAGCTTCCCGGGACAGAGCTACGAGCAGTACTTC. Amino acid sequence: CASSFPGQSYEQYF.

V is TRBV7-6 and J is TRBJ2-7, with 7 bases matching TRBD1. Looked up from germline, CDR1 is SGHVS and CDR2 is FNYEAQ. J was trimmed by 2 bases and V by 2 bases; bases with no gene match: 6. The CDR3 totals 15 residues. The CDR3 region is CASSLYATGTYEQYF. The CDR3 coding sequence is TGTGCCAGCAGCTTATACGCGACAGGGACCTACGAGCAGTACTTC.

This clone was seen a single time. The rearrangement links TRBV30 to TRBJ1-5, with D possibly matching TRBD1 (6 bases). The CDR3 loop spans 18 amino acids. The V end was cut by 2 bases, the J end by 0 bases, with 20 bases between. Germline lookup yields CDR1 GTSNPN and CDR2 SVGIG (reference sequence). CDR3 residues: CAWSQLGEDRFSNQPQHF. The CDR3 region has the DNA TGTGCCTGGAGTCAACTGGGTGAAGACAGGTTTAGCAATCAGCCCCAGCATTTT.

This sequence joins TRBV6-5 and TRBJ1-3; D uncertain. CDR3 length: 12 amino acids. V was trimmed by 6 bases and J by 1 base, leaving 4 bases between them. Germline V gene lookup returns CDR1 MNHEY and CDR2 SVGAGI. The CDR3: CASSLSGNTIYF. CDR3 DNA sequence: TGTGCCAGCAGCCTGTCTGGAAACACCATATATTTT.

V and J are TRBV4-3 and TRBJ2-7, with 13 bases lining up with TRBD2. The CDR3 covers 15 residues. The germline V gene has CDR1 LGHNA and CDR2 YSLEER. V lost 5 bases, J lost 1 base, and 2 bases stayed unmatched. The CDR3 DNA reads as TGCGCCAGCAGCAAGACTAGCGGGGGGTCCTACGAGCAGTACTTC. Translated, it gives CASSKTSGGSYEQYF.

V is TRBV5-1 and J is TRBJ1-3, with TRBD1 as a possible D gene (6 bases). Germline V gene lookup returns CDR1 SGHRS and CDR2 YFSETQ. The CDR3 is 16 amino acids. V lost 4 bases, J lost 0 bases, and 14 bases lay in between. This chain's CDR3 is CASSLRDTRSGNTIYF. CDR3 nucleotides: TGCGCCAGCAGCCTCCGGGACACCCGCTCTGGAAACACCATATATTTT. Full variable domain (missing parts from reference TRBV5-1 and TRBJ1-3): KAGVTQTPRYLIKTRGQQVTLSCSPISGHRSVSWYQQTPGQGLQFLFEYFSETQRNKGNFPGRFSGRQFSNSRSEMNVSTLELGDSALYLCASSLRDTRSGNTIYFGEGSWLTVV.

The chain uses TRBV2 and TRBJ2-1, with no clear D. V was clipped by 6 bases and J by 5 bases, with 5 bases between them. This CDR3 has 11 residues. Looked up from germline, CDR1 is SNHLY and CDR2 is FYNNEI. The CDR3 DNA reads TGTGCCAGCAGCTACAACAATGAGCAGTTCTTC. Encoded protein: CASSYNNEQFF.

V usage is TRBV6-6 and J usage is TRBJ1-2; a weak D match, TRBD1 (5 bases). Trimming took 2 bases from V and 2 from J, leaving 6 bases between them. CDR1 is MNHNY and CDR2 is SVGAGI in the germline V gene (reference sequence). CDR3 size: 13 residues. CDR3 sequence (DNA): TGTGCCAGCAGTTACGGGGCGAACTATGGCTACACCTTC. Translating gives CASSYGANYGYTF.

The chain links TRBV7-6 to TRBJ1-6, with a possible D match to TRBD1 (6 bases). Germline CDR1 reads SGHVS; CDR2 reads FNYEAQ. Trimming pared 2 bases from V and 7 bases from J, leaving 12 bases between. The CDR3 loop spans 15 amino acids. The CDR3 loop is CASSLQGNTNSPLHF. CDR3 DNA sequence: TGTGCCAGCAGCTTACAGGGGAACACAAATTCACCCCTCCACTTT.

The CDR3 here is CASSPRTNEKLFF. The CDR3 nucleotides are TGTGCCAGCTCACCAAGAACTAATGAAAAACTGTTTTTT. The genes are TRBV18 and TRBJ1-4, with unresolved D. CDR3 length: 13 residues. V was shortened by 2 bases and J by 1 base, with 2 bases between the two germline ends. Germline V lookup: CDR1 KGHSH, CDR2 LQKENI.

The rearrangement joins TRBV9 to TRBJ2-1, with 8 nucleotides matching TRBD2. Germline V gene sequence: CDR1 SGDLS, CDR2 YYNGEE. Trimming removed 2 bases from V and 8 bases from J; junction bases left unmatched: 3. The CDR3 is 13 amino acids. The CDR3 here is CASSVTSVDEQFF. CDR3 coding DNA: TGTGCCAGCAGCGTGACTAGCGTCGATGAGCAGTTCTTC.

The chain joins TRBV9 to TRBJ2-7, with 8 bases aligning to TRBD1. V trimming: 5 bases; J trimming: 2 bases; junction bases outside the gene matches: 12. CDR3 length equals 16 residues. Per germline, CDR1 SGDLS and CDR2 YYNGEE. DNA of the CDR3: TGTGCCAGCAGTCCCCACCCACAGGGGGGTGCCTACGAGCAGTACTTC. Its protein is CASSPHPQGGAYEQYF. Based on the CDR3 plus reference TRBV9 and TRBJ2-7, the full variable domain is DSGVTQTPKHLITATGQRVTLRCSPRSGDLSVYWYQQSLDQGLQFLIQYYNGEERAKGNILERFSAQQFPDLHSELNLSSLELGDSALYFCASSPHPQGGAYEQYFGPGTRLTVT.

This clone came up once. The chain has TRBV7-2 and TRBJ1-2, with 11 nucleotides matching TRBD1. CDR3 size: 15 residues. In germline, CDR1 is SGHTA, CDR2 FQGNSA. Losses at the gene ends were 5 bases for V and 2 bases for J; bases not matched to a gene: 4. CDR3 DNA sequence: TGTGCCAGCAGCGCCGGACAGGGGGCCAACTATGGCTACACCTTC. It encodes CASSAGQGANYGYTF.

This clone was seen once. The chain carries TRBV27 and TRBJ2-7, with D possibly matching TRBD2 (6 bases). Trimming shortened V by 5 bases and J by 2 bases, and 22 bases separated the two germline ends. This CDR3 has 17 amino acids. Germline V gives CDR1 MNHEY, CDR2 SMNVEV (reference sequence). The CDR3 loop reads CASSPYHRLGETYEQYF. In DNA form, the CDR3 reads TGTGCCAGCAGTCCCTACCATAGACTAGGGGAGACCTACGAGCAGTACTTC.

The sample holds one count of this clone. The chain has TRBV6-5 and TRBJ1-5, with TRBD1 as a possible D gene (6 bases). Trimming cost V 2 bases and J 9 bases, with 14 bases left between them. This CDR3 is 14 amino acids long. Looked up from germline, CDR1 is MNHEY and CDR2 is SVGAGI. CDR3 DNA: TGTGCCAGCAGTTACGGGGGGCCTTTTGGGCCCCAGCATTTT. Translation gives CASSYGGPFGPQHF.

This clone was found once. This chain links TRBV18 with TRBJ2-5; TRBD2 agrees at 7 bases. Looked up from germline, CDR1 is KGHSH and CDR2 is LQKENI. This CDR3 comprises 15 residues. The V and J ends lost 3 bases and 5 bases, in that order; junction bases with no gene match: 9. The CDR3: CASSPSGGPGETQYF. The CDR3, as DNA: TGTGCCAGCTCACCGTCGGGGGGACCTGGGGAGACCCAGTACTTC.

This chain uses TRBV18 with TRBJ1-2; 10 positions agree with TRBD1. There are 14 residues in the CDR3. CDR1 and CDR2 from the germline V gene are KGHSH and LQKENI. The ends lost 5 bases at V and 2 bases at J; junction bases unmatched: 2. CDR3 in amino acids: CASSSDRGNYGYTF. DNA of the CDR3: TGTGCCAGCTCATCGGACAGGGGGAACTATGGCTACACCTTC.

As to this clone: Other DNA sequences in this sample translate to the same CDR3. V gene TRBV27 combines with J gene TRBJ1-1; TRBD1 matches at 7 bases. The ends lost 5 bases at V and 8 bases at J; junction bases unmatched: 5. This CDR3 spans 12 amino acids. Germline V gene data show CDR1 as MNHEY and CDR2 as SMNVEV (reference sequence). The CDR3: CASSPQGGEAFF. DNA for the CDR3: TGTGCCAGCAGTCCCCAGGGGGGGGAAGCTTTCTTT.